A selection of T cell receptor beta chains follows, all from one sample in a study of Tregs in tolerant kidney transplant recipients. The method was immunoSEQ multiplex PCR; TCRdb's version includes in-frame clones alone and lacks a portion of them. Of about 50,000 clones listed, roughly 90% were seen once; the top ten hold less than 20%. The sequenced sample was CD8+ T cells from blood (PBMCs), obtained 12 months after the transplant. Source of these receptors: a human patient who received a combined kidney and bone marrow transplant. The T cells may come from the graft donor. Both conserved end residues are part of each CDR3. A D gene is named only where the DNA matches it firmly. Size is stated for part of the rows, as once, few or many counts, or as a class when the clone is expanded.

TGCGCCAGCAGCGTCTACCCCGGACTAGCGGGGGGGAAGACCGGGGAGCTGTTTTTT | CASSVYPGLAGGKTGELFF | TRBD2 | once | 19 | TRBJ2-2 | TRBV5-1
TGTGCCACCAGCAGAGATACTAGCGTTAGCAATGAGCAGTTCTTC | CATSRDTSVSNEQFF | TRBD2 | - | 15 | TRBJ2-1 | TRBV15
TGTGCCAGCAGCGCAGGACTGGATTACGAGCAGTACTTC | CASSAGLDYEQYF | - | once | 13 | TRBJ2-7 | TRBV11-2
TGTGCCAGCAGTCCCCTCCCGGGACAGCACAATGAGCAGTTCTTC | CASSPLPGQHNEQFF | TRBD1 | - | 15 | TRBJ2-1 | TRBV27
TGTGCCAGCAGCTATGGGACAGGGGCTTACGAGCAGTACTTC | CASSYGTGAYEQYF | TRBD1 | - | 14 | TRBJ2-7 | TRBV7-6
TGTGCCAGCAGCTTTATCACCGGTTTGGCCTACGAGCAGTACTTC | CASSFITGLAYEQYF | - | - | 15 | TRBJ2-7 | TRBV7-9
TGTGCCACCCGCCTAGCGGGAGGGTCCTACAATGAGCAGTTCTTC | CATRLAGGSYNEQFF | TRBD2 | - | 15 | TRBJ2-1 | TRBV19
TGCGCCAGCCTCTACGGGTCTGAAGCTTTCTTT | CASLYGSEAFF | - | once | 11 | TRBJ1-1 | TRBV5-1
TGTGCCTGGAGTGGGGGAGAGAGACTGAACACTGAAGCTTTCTTT | CAWSGGERLNTEAFF | - | once | 15 | TRBJ1-1 | TRBV30
TGTGCCAGTAGTATAGGGGACAGGGTTTACGAGCAGTACTTC | CASSIGDRVYEQYF | TRBD1 | - | 14 | TRBJ2-7 | TRBV19
TGTGCCAGCAGGGGACTAGCGGGGGGGCTTAGTCCGCACGAGCAGTACTTC | CASRGLAGGLSPHEQYF | TRBD2 | - | 17 | TRBJ2-7 | TRBV2
TGTGCCAGCAGCTTAGGCGAGGTCGGGTACTACGAGCAGTACTTC | CASSLGEVGYYEQYF | - | - | 15 | TRBJ2-7 | TRBV11-2
TGTGCCAGCAGCCAATCTCTCGGGACAGCCAGCTCTGGGGCCAACGTCCTGACTTTC | CASSQSLGTASSGANVLTF | TRBD1 | - | 19 | TRBJ2-6 | TRBV14
TGTGCCAGCAGCTTTAGTTTGAACACTGAAGCTTTCTTT | CASSFSLNTEAFF | - | - | 13 | TRBJ1-1 | TRBV7-6
TGTGCTTCACGGGAGGGGAGCAACGAGCAGTACTTC | CASREGSNEQYF | TRBD2 | - | 12 | TRBJ2-7 | TRBV19
TGTGCCAGCAGCTTGGCCGGTCTCCTAGCGGGGGACAATGAGCAGTTCTTC | CASSLAGLLAGDNEQFF | TRBD2 | - | 17 | TRBJ2-1 | TRBV5-6
TGTGCCAGCAGGGAGGGACCTCCAGGCTCCTACGAGCAGTACTTC | CASREGPPGSYEQYF | - | - | 15 | TRBJ2-7 | TRBV7-8
TGTGCCAGCAGCTTAGGTAGGAGCTATGGCTACACCTTC | CASSLGRSYGYTF | - | - | 13 | TRBJ1-2 | TRBV13